The clone carrying this T cell receptor (beta chain) has a count of ten or more. The record originates from a study of neurological immune-mediated disorders. The overall study: Of about 34 multiple sclerosis patients, some 30 were relapsing-remitting and 3 secondary progressive.

Germline V gene data show CDR1 as ENHRY and CDR2 as SYGVKD. Trimming took 6 bases from V and 3 from J; bases not matched to a gene: 7. The CDR3 is made up of 14 amino acids. TCRdb analysed the 5' RACE reads with MiXCR anew, one entry per CDR3 protein. The table includes about 66,000 distinct CDR3 sequences, around 3.9% detected once. The TCR originated in a man aged 25 to 45 with multiple sclerosis. The sequenced sample was PBMCs. The chain carries TRBV10-3 and TRBJ2-7; 8 positions agree with TRBD1. The CDR3 reads CAIRDTGGIYEQYF. The DNA of the CDR3 is TGTGCCATCAGGGATACAGGGGGAATCTACGAGCAGTACTTC.